The 3 T cell receptor beta chains presented below share a single source sample, sequenced in a study of shared clonotypes between healthy human individuals. Only in-frame clones appear in the TCRdb table, and some are missing; sequencing was by immunoSEQ multiplex PCR. The sample includes 550,000 to 600,000 clones, roughly four fifths seen only once; the top ten take 12%. Sequencing was done on a sample of PBMCs. These receptors were obtained from a woman aged 40 to 55 in good health. Some clones in this sample may be carry-over from other donors' samples.

This clone was detected only once. It may be a read error: a sequence one base away is much more abundant. The chain has TRBV6-5 and TRBJ2-5; 9 nucleotides match TRBD1. The J call could be wrong; TRBJ2-7 is a better fit for the DNA end. CDR3 length: 14 residues. Per germline, CDR1 MNHEY and CDR2 SVGAGI. CDR3 residues: CASRFGQGTYEQYF. The CDR3, as DNA: TGTGCCAGCAGATTCGGACAGGGGACCTACGAGCAGTACTTC.

There are a few counts of this clone. The rearrangement uses TRBV29-1 and TRBJ2-1; 9 nucleotides agree with TRBD2. The ends lost 4 bases at V and 4 bases at J; junction bases unmatched: 14. This CDR3 has 17 residues. Germline values: CDR1 SQVTM, CDR2 ANQGSEA. CDR3 coding DNA: TGCAGCGTTGTTTTAGCGGGAGTCTGGAGTGGGTACAATGAGCAGTTCTTC. This gives the protein CSVVLAGVWSGYNEQFF.

A single count supports this clone. The chain employs TRBV5-1 and TRBJ2-5, with a tentative D call TRBD2 (5 bases). The germline V and J ends were trimmed by 2 bases and 4 bases, with 9 bases remaining between them. Germline CDR1 is SGHRS and CDR2 is YFSETQ. The CDR3 runs to 13 residues. CDR3 sequence: CASSFGGVETQYF. The CDR3 bases are TGCGCCAGCAGCTTTGGAGGAGTAGAGACCCAGTACTTC.